What follows is one TCR beta chain and its context. Its target is not known. The source of the sample is a study of T cell responses to AZD1222 COVID-19 vaccine. Sequencing used immunoSEQ multiplex PCR; TCRdb keeps in-frame clones, though not all of them. The sample comprises 180,000 or so clones, about 90% of which are singletons, and 1.3% rests with the top ten. After removal of 4 bases from V and 6 bases from J, the junction contained 5 bases not matched to a gene. Germline values: CDR1 SGHRS, CDR2 YFSETQ. This CDR3 has 14 amino acids. Study-level points and caveats: Across spike, vaccine-associated CD4 TCRs were found, dominant at 160-218 and 743-854. Elevations in Spike-specific TCR breadth and depth followed administration of two AZD1222 doses. None of the repertoires were sampled until the peak T cell response had passed.

The material was peripheral blood, obtained 28 days after the second AZD1222 dose. This rearrangement joins TRBV5-1 to TRBJ1-5; 9 nucleotides agree with TRBD1. The receptor was isolated from an adult who received the AZD1222 COVID-19 vaccine. In DNA, the CDR3 is TGCGCCAGCAGCGCGGACAGGGGAGGTCAGCCCCAGCATTTT. As protein: CASSADRGGQPQHF.